This T cell receptor (beta chain) was sequenced for a study of OX40 agonist ivuxolimab in advanced cancers. Background on the study: Enrolled patients in dose escalation had cancers that were hepatocellular carcinoma, melanoma, renal cell or head and neck cancer.

Trimming removed 6 bases at V and 4 bases at J, with 12 bases between. Germline V gene sequence: CDR1 KGHSH, CDR2 LQKENI. The CDR3 totals 13 residues. Clones were sequenced by immunoSEQ multiplex PCR, and TCRdb holds only the in-frame ones, with some missing. The table shows about 130,000 clones, with about 90% occurring only once. Findings and limits, study-wide: Averaged across samples, CD8+ T cells carried more expanded clones than CD4+ did.

As regards this clone: Antigen specificity is unknown.

The input for sequencing was CD4+ or CD8+ T cells sorted from blood, taken in a trial of the OX40 agonist ivuxolimab. The sequence came from an adult with an advanced solid tumor such as melanoma, head and neck, liver or kidney cancer. V usage is TRBV18 and J usage is TRBJ1-1; no firm D call. The CDR3 DNA sequence: TGTGCCAGCTCTTCCGGGCTCGGCACTGAAGCTTTCTTT. As protein: CASSSGLGTEAFF. Together with reference TRBV18 and TRBJ1-1, the CDR3 gives the full variable domain: NAGVMQNPRHLVRRRGQEARLRCSPMKGHSHVYWYRQLPEEGLKFMVYLQKENIIDESGMPKERFSAEFPKEGPSILRIQQVVRGDSAAYFCASSSGLGTEAFFGQGTRLTVV.